The source of this T cell receptor beta chain is a study of CD8+ T cells in alopecia areata. Study observations and caveats: The study found TCR sharing across patients less clear than in mice, possibly for HLA reasons.

Sequencing relied on a cDNA template that was reverse transcribed from extracted RNA. Data came from immunoSEQ multiplex PCR; TCRdb stores just in-frame clones and leaves some out. The sample lists around 110,000 clones, none appearing once, the ten largest making up roughly 21%. The CDR3 is 14 residues long. From germline, CDR1 is NSHNY and CDR2 SYGAGN. V shed 2 bases and J shed 1 base, with 8 bases lying between them. Of note for this clone: Its antigen is undetermined. The listed genes are named as in mouse. Read coverage stops 4 residues before the CDR3 terminus; the germline J gene supplies the remainder.

The chain links TRBV13-1 to TRBJ2-3, with D perhaps TRBD2 (6 bases). This receptor was obtained from a C3H/HeJ mouse with alopecia areata. The mouse line has the MHC haplotype H2-k. The sequenced sample was lesional skin. CDR3 sequence reads: CASSENWGAETLYF. CDR3 bases read: TGTGCCAGCAGTGAGAACTGGGGTGCAGAA.